Sequencing of this T cell receptor beta chain was carried out in a study of T cell clones after liver transplantation. Study in general: Post-transplant blood was tracked for graft-donor-reactive T cell clones identified in a pre-transplant mixed lymphocyte reaction. Patients counted as tolerant after at least one year off all immunosuppression, enzymes not exceeding twice normal.

The V gene end was trimmed by 1 base and the J gene end by 5 bases; junction bases not matched to a gene: 10. Germline V gene sequence: CDR1 MGHRA, CDR2 YSYEKL. The CDR3 is 17 amino acids. This clone was seen a single time. Assay: immunoSEQ multiplex PCR; the TCRdb copy retains only in-frame clones and omits some. The sample includes more than 100,000 clones, about 86% of them seen just once. This clonotype originated in a human patient who received a liver transplant. Some T cells may possibly be graft donor cells. The rearrangement links TRBV4-1 to TRBJ2-5, with TRBD2 identical over 10 bases. This sample comprised CD4+ T cells from blood, obtained about 50 months after liver transplant. CDR3 residues: CASSQVRLAGVGETQYF. CDR3 DNA sequence: TGCGCCAGCAGCCAAGTCAGGCTAGCGGGAGTGGGGGAGACCCAGTACTTC.